A selection of T cell receptor beta chains follows, all from one sample in a study of T-cell memory formation after mild COVID-19. MiXCR was run by TCRdb on the 5' RACE reads, yielding one entry per CDR3 protein. Of 150,000 or so distinct CDR3 sequences listed, 20% to 25% are singletons. The sample was PBMCs or a T cell subset sorted from them (not recorded which). Receptor source: an adult woman who had mild COVID-19 (a few samples of this study predate the infection). Cell type and time point are not known. Each CDR3 is given with its conserved first and last residue. D genes are given only for firm matches.

V: TRBV7-9; length: 16; J: TRBJ2-1; D: .; CDR3: CASSRTPLGSYNEQFF
V: TRBV20-1; length: 15; J: TRBJ2-3; D: TRBD2; CDR3: CSARGRGSARDTQYF
V: TRBV7-2; length: 14; J: TRBJ2-7; D: .; CDR3: CASSLEPSVHEQYF
V: TRBV21-1; length: 18; J: TRBJ1-1; D: .; CDR3: CASSKGNSIFTLNTEAFF
V: TRBV12-3/TRBV12-4; length: 13; J: TRBJ1-1; D: .; CDR3: CASSFARGTEAFF
V: TRBV6-5; length: 15; J: TRBJ1-6; D: .; CDR3: CASSFMTASNSPLHF
V: TRBV29-1; length: 13; J: TRBJ2-7; D: .; CDR3: CSVVGISSYEQYF
V: TRBV2; length: 13; J: TRBJ2-3; D: .; CDR3: CASGAPGADTQYF
V: TRBV5-6; length: 14; J: TRBJ1-2; D: .; CDR3: CASSLMGSDYGYTF
V: TRBV24-1; length: 13; J: TRBJ1-2; D: TRBD1; CDR3: CATSDRDRDGYTF
V: TRBV6-5; length: 15; J: TRBJ2-5; D: TRBD1; CDR3: CASSSGQGWQETQYF
V: TRBV20-1; length: 15; J: TRBJ1-1; D: .; CDR3: CSARDHGLGAAEAFF
V: TRBV6-5; length: 16; J: TRBJ1-2; D: TRBD1; CDR3: CASSTGTGGPNYGYTF
V: TRBV6-2/TRBV6-3; length: 14; J: TRBJ2-7; D: .; CDR3: CASSYSGDSYEQYF
V: TRBV15; length: 17; J: TRBJ2-5; D: .; CDR3: CATSKEGFGALQETQYF
V: TRBV7-9; length: 15; J: TRBJ1-4; D: .; CDR3: CASSSQTAPNEKLFF
V: TRBV9; length: 17; J: TRBJ2-3; D: TRBD2; CDR3: CASSVGTSGGITDTQYF
V: TRBV6-5; length: 16; J: TRBJ1-5; D: TRBD1; CDR3: CASSASGGAGNQPQHF
V: TRBV12-3/TRBV12-4; length: 15; J: TRBJ2-5; D: TRBD2; CDR3: CASSFTSGGEETQYF
V: TRBV5-6; length: 12; J: TRBJ1-5; D: .; CDR3: CASSLVGRSQHF
V: TRBV27; length: 14; J: TRBJ2-1; D: .; CDR3: CASRVRDGVREQFF
V: TRBV2; length: 15; J: TRBJ2-7; D: .; CDR3: CASSPDFSLHYEQYF
V: TRBV3-1; length: 18; J: TRBJ2-3; D: TRBD2; CDR3: CASSQVISGGPSTDTQYF
V: TRBV28; length: 14; J: TRBJ2-7; D: TRBD1; CDR3: CASTQDRARAEQYF
V: TRBV6-5; length: 13; J: TRBJ1-2; D: TRBD1; CDR3: CASSYSTGYGYTF
V: TRBV11-2; length: 14; J: TRBJ2-5; D: .; CDR3: CASSPGAGGETQYF
V: TRBV12-3/TRBV12-4; length: 16; J: TRBJ1-1; D: .; CDR3: CASSLGYGQTVTEAFF
V: TRBV4-3; length: 16; J: TRBJ2-1; D: TRBD2; CDR3: CASSYGTSGAYNEQFF
V: TRBV7-8; length: 14; J: TRBJ2-7; D: .; CDR3: CASSSGQGSYEQYF
V: TRBV9; length: 16; J: TRBJ1-1; D: .; CDR3: CASSPPPGSAYTEAFF